This T cell receptor beta chain was recorded in a study of molecular identifiers for immune sequencing clone quantification (dated by TCRdb to the late 2010s). About the full investigation: For a replicate experiment, RNA from approximately 20,000 or 100,000 naive CD8 T cells was divided into five aliquots, of which four were sequenced. This methods study benchmarked molecular-identifier clustering-based TCR repertoire sequencing (MIDCIRS) and TCR RNA copy counting, using CD8 T cells to do so.

The library was made by PCR. Instrument on record: Illumina HiSeq 4000. Preparation of bulk TCR libraries followed a previously described approach, with the TCR primers listed in Table S5. Purification of total RNA was performed with the Qiagen AllPrep DNA/RNA kit. Before analysis, reads from multiple sequencing runs of the same library were pooled. Per the original workflow: Reads were retained only if the reads had an exact TCR constant sequence, and the retained reads were trimmed to 150 nt and grouped according to their 12-nt molecular barcodes. Reads within each barcode group were sub-clustered using a 15% Levenshtein threshold, and quality-weighted consensus sequences were constructed for each RNA molecule. Non-functional sequences were excluded, and lower-count sequences lying one edit away from another sequence were also excluded. Based on fitting two negative binomial distributions, any barcode sub-cluster with under 20% of the maximum read count was discarded. TCRdb itself trimmed the public reads at Q25 with fastp, ran MiXCR and retained productive beta chains. Merged by CDR3 protein, the rows form single entries marked with the most common genes and DNA. It is TCRdb's table, rather than the study itself, that gives the V and J calls and clone size. In this sample the table shows about half a million distinct CDR3 sequences, around a fifth of which occur a single time. Together, the top ten hold about 0.8% of the sample.

Results the study describes overall, beyond this receptor: Highly expanded clone sizes could be underestimated if identical TCR molecules share a barcode. Spiked-in Jurkat TCR RNA (about ten copies' worth), which is not part of the donor repertoire, was contained in the naive libraries. When barcode sub-clustering was not used, chimeric consensus sequences inflated TCR diversity, with chimeras reaching as high as 47%. Around 2.9 recovered TCR RNA copies per cell were obtained by modeling, versus about 9.7 by digital PCR, implying a capture efficiency of around 28%. Spiked-in Jurkat TCR RNA equal to a single cell's worth was reported to be detectable even within 1,100,000 naive CD8 T cells. In CMV-specific effector cells, clones with more than 20 RNA copies contained over 98% of molecules, whereas in naive cells such clones contained under 1% of molecules.

Naive CD8 T cell libraries were made from approximately 22,000 to 940,000 sorted cells using 10%, 30% or 50% of purified RNA. Naive CD8 T cells were FACS-sorted as CD8+CD4-CCR7+CD45RA+ on a BD FACSAria II into RLT Plus buffer. To test detection sensitivity, Jurkat RNA equivalent to more than 9 TCR copies was spiked into samples of about 18,000-1,000,000 naive CD8 T cells. CD8 T cells were enriched with RosetteSep CD8+ T Cell Enrichment Cocktail and Ficoll-Paque, followed by ACK red cell lysis. The CDR3 spans 15 residues, from the cysteine through the phenylalanine. Only the CDR3 DNA is retained, 45 bases long and in frame from the first base. Compared with germline, V lacks 4 bases and J lacks 10 bases; bases without a gene match: 10. The germline V gene supplies CDR1 SGHAT and CDR2 FQNNGV. There are a few counts of this clonotype. Its antigen target is currently unknown. Qualities for individual bases were not recorded, and no much larger clone is one base off.

The receptor's source is a human donor in good health. Some libraries in this study had Jurkat cell RNA spiked in. Sample: naive CD8+ T cells from blood, with Jurkat cell RNA spiked in. According to the study, the label for this sample's cell subset or site signals: FACS-sorted CD8+CD4-CCR7+CD45RA+ naive T cells. The V and J segments used are TRBV11-2 and TRBJ2-1; the central 10 bases match TRBD1. The nucleotides read TGTGCCAGCAGCTCACCGGGACAGGGGTTTATGGAGCAGTTCTTC. Its coded protein is CASSSPGQGFMEQFF.